This T cell receptor beta chain derives from a study of T cells in Graves' hyperthyroidism and ophthalmopathy. Only a few counts were recorded for this clonotype. Amplified TCR beta CDR3 regions derived from RNA transcripts. The primer set for the first-round RT-PCR of the TCR CDR3 was HTBI. One entry per CDR3 protein, called by TCRdb with MiXCR from the multiplex PCR reads. The table records over 350,000 distinct CDR3 sequences, around 15% of them present only once. Uncontrolled infection, other autoimmune disease, pregnancy or lactation excluded patients. V shed 6 bases, J shed 7 bases, and the junction held 5 bases outside the gene matches. Looked up from germline, CDR1 is MNHEY and CDR2 is SMNVEV (reference sequence). The CDR3 contains 13 residues.

This chain links TRBV27 with TRBJ1-5, with 8 bases that match TRBD1. This receptor was obtained from a man aged 45-65 years with Graves' ophthalmopathy. The material sequenced was blood. The CDR3 sequence: CASRPGGGQPQHF. As DNA, the CDR3 is TGTGCCAGCAGACCAGGGGGCGGACAGCCCCAGCATTTT.